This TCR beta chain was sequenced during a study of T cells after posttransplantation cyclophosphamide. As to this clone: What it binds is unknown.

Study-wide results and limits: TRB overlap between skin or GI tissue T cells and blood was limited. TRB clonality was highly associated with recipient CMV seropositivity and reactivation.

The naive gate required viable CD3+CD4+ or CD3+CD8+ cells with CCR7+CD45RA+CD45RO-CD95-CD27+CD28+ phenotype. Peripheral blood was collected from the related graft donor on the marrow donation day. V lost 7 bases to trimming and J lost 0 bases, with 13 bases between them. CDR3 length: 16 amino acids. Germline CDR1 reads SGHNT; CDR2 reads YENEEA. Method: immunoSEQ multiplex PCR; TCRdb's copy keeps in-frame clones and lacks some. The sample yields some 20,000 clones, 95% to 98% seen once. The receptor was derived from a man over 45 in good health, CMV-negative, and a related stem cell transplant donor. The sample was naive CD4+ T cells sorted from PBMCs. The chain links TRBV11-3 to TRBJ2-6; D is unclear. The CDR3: CASNLSHSSGANVLTF. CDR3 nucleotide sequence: TGTGCCAGCAACCTTTCCCACAGCTCTGGGGCCAACGTCCTGACTTTC.